These T cell receptor beta chains were read from a single sample in a study of T cell repertoires in MIS-A myocarditis. Sequenced by immunoSEQ multiplex PCR; TCRdb stores in-frame clones only, minus some. This repertoire shows more than 14,000 clones, over 70% found once; its top ten account for around 60%. The sample consisted of left ventricle heart tissue obtained at autopsy. Receptors originate from a man aged 18 to 29 with fulminant myocarditis from multisystem inflammatory syndrome in adults (MIS-A) after COVID-19. Both conserved end residues are part of each CDR3. D genes are given only for firm matches. Only some rows state a clone size, as once, few, many or a class for expanded clones.

.,TRBJ2-7,TRBD1,TRBV13,TGTGCCAGCAGATCTTCAGGGGGCGCCCCCTACGAGCAGTACTTC,CASRSSGGAPYEQYF
.,TRBJ2-3,.,TRBV4-3,TGCGCCAGCAGCCAAGAACCTGGACCCTCGAGAGATACGCAGTATTTT,CASSQEPGPSRDTQYF
.,TRBJ2-2,.,TRBV7-9,TGTGCCAGCAGCTCCGATCTCCTATACACCGGGGAGCTGTTTTTT,CASSSDLLYTGELFF
.,TRBJ1-1,TRBD1,TRBV7-8,TGTGCCAGCAGCCCGCGGACAGGGGTTGAAGCTTTCTTT,CASSPRTGVEAFF
few,TRBJ2-1,.,TRBV6-5,TGTGCCAGCGAACACGGGACGGTCTCCTACAATGAGCAGTTCTTC,CASEHGTVSYNEQFF
.,TRBJ1-1,.,TRBV5-4,TGTGCCAGCAGTGCCTCAATGAACACTGAAGCTTTCTTT,CASSASMNTEAFF
.,TRBJ1-6,TRBD1,TRBV2,TGTGCCAGCAGTGAAGGGGAGGGACAGCCTTATAATTCACCCCTCCACTTT,CASSEGEGQPYNSPLHF
.,TRBJ2-2,.,TRBV2,TGTGCCAGCAGAGCAATCACTGGGGCCGGGGAGCTGTTTTTT,CASRAITGAGELFF
.,TRBJ2-7,.,TRBV20-1,TGCAGTGCCCGGGAGACCCACGAGCAGTACTTC,CSARETHEQYF
.,TRBJ1-3,.,TRBV30,TGTGCCTGGAATCGAAGGCGGGACTCCTACTCTGGAAACACCATATATTTT,CAWNRRRDSYSGNTIYF
once,TRBJ1-3,.,TRBV5-1,TGCGCCAGCAGCTCAGGGCAGATCTCTGGAAACACCATATATTTT,CASSSGQISGNTIYF
few,TRBJ1-1,.,TRBV7-9,TGTGCCAGCAGCTCGCAAGAGGTGGGGACCGCTTTCTTT,CASSSQEVGTAFF
once,TRBJ1-1,TRBD1,TRBV10-1,TGCGCCAGCAGTAACTTCGGACAGGGTGAAGCTTTCTTT,CASSNFGQGEAFF
once,TRBJ1-1,.,TRBV9,TGTGCCAGCAGCCCCCAGGTTCAGAACACTGAAGCTTTCTTT,CASSPQVQNTEAFF
.,TRBJ1-5,TRBD1,TRBV6-2/TRBV6-3,TGTGCCAGCAGTCGGAGTACAGGGGGCCGGGGGGGCGATCAGCCCCAGCATTTT,CASSRSTGGRGGDQPQHF
.,TRBJ2-7,.,TRBV27,TGTGCCAGCAGTTTATCTGGGTTAAGCTCCTACGAGCAGTACTTC,CASSLSGLSSYEQYF
.,TRBJ1-1,.,TRBV28,TGTGCCAGCAGGGGGAACACTGAAGCTTTCTTT,CASRGNTEAFF
.,TRBJ1-6,.,TRBV7-2,TGTGCCAGCAGCTTAGTCCTTTCTGGTTCACCCCTCCACTTT,CASSLVLSGSPLHF
.,TRBJ1-2,.,TRBV10-1,TGCGCCAGCAGTTCGGGACGGAACTATGGCTACACCTTC,CASSSGRNYGYTF
.,TRBJ2-5,.,TRBV20-1,TGCAGTGCTAGTTGGCCCGGGGTAAAGACCCAGTACTTC,CSASWPGVKTQYF
.,TRBJ2-1,.,TRBV9,TGTGCCAGCGTCCCCCCGGCTGGGAATGAGCAGTTCTTC,CASVPPAGNEQFF
.,TRBJ1-4,.,TRBV19,TGTGCCAGTAGTCCACAGGTGTCGGGAGCTGAAAAACTGTTTTTT,CASSPQVSGAEKLFF
.,TRBJ2-7,TRBD1,TRBV28,TGTGCCAGCAGTTACTCGGACAGGGACTACGAGCAGTACTTC,CASSYSDRDYEQYF
.,TRBJ2-2,.,TRBV10-1,TGCGCCAGCAGTGAGGACAGAACTAGCCCAGCCGGGGAGCTGTTTTTT,CASSEDRTSPAGELFF
.,TRBJ1-5,TRBD1,TRBV19,TGTGCCACTAGGACAGGGGGGAGCAATCAGCCCCAGCATTTT,CATRTGGSNQPQHF
.,TRBJ1-1,.,TRBV9,TGTGCCAGCAGCGTACAGGCAGACTCTGAAGCTTTCTTT,CASSVQADSEAFF
few,TRBJ2-1,.,TRBV20-1,TGCAGTGCTAGTAATCGGGTTAGAAGTTACAATGAGCAGTTCTTC,CSASNRVRSYNEQFF
.,TRBJ1-5,.,TRBV12-5,TGTGCTAGTGGGACGGGGAATCAGCCCCAGCATTTT,CASGTGNQPQHF
.,TRBJ2-5,TRBD1,TRBV7-7,TGTGCTAGCAGCTTCGTGACAGGGGGCGAAGAGACCCAGTACTTC,CASSFVTGGEETQYF
.,TRBJ2-5,TRBD2,TRBV5-1,TGCGCCAGCTCTGAAAGCGGGGGCCAAGAGACCCAGTACTTC,CASSESGGQETQYF
.,TRBJ2-1,.,TRBV9,TGTGCCAGCAGCCCCGGCCGTGTTGAGCAGTTCTTC,CASSPGRVEQFF
.,TRBJ1-1,TRBD1,TRBV5-1,TGCGCCAGCAGCTTGGTTGGGACAGGGAACACTGAAGCTTTCTTT,CASSLVGTGNTEAFF
.,TRBJ1-5,.,TRBV6-5,TGTGCCAGCAGGGACGGAGTTTATAGCAATCAGCCCCAGCATTTT,CASRDGVYSNQPQHF